This T cell receptor beta chain was identified in a study of prognosis after radiotherapy for stage I lung cancer. Across the whole study: All non-small cell lung cancer patients were considered medically inoperable.

General study results and limits: Patients' TRBV and TRBJ gene usage reportedly differed by presence or absence of metastases.

This clonotype was counted many times. Its cognate antigen is unknown. CDR3 size: 16 residues. The V gene end was trimmed by 5 bases and the J gene end by 5 bases; junction bases not matched to a gene: 13. The germline V gene encodes CDR1 SGDLS and CDR2 YYNGEE. Genomic DNA provided the template from which TCR beta CDR3 was amplified by two-round multiplex PCR. Round one of PCR was performed, and it used primers specific to each TRBV and TRBJ gene. TCRdb called the multiplex PCR reads again in MiXCR, with one record for every CDR3 protein. The data hold more than 12,000 distinct CDR3 sequences, with more than 35% observed a single time.

The specimen was PBMCs, collected before or after stereotactic body radiation therapy (not recorded which). The V and J genes are TRBV9 and TRBJ2-5, with 9 nucleotides matching TRBD2. This TCR derives from a donor aged 50 or older with non-small cell lung cancer. For the CDR3, the DNA is TGTGCCAGCAGTCCGGCGGGAGGGCGCGAGCAGGAGACCCAGTACTTC. It yields the protein CASSPAGGREQETQYF.